This entry features one T cell receptor (beta chain) sequence. Its target is unknown. With 60 Vbeta and 13 Jbeta primers, the PCR was carried out. TCRdb keeps only in-frame clones here, not all; method: immunoSEQ multiplex PCR. This table holds 120,000 to 150,000 clones, about 80% found once. The data originate from a study of cytomegalovirus exposure and HLA in healthy donors. Broader study findings: Certain sequence variants were highly shared and formed a cluster, and this cluster was likely a sequencing artifact.

The TCR originated in a man aged 35-49 years in good health and CMV-seronegative. The specimen was PBMCs.

The CDR3 DNA follows: TGCGCCAGCAGCCAAGAAGGGACTGGCGGGGGCTTGTCGGGTGAGCAGTTCTTC. This gives the protein CASSQEGTGGGLSGEQFF. This chain joins TRBV4-1 and TRBJ2-1; tentative D call: TRBD2 (7 bases). V gave up 0 bases and J gave up 9 bases, with 24 bases separating them. The length of the CDR3 is 18 residues. Germline loops: CDR1 MGHRA, CDR2 YSYEKL.